This TCR beta chain originates from a study of T cells after yellow fever vaccination. Study results and caveats: Bulk-population clonotypes that are abundant could appear as contaminants in FACS-sorted repertoires. The study re-detected most primary-vaccination clones after the booster (96% CD4, approximately 87% CD8). When the response was secondary, it was weaker but reached its peak faster, day 5 versus 15.

TCRdb passed the 5' RACE reads through MiXCR, listing each CDR3 protein once. The sample lists 400,000 or so distinct CDR3 sequences; 6.2% were seen once. This clonotype was found a few times. The antigen remains undetermined. The sample in question was PBMCs, obtained 5 days after the yellow fever booster vaccination. The TCR was taken from a man aged 30 to 39 who received the YFV17D yellow fever vaccine.

The CDR3 coding sequence is TGTGCCAGCAGCCACCAGGGGGCAGGAACCTACAATGAGCAGTTCTTC. Protein sequence: CASSHQGAGTYNEQFF. V usage is TRBV3-1 and J usage is TRBJ2-1, with 8 bases lining up with TRBD1. CDR1 is LGHDT and CDR2 is YNNKEL in the germline V gene (reference sequence). J lost 2 bases, V lost 3 bases, and 6 bases had no gene match. CDR3 length: 16 residues.